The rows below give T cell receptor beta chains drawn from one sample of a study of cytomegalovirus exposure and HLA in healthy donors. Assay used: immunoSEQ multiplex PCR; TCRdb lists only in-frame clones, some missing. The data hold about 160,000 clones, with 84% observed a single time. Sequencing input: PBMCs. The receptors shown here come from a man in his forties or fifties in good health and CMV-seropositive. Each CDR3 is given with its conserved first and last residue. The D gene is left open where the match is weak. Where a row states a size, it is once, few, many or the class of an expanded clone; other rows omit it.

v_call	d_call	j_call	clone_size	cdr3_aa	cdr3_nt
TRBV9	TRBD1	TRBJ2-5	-	CASSVGATGGRQETQYF	TGTGCCAGCAGCGTAGGTGCGACAGGGGGCAGGCAAGAGACCCAGTACTTC
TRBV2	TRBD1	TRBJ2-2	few	CASSPGQARAGELFF	TGTGCCAGCAGCCCGGGACAGGCCCGAGCCGGGGAGCTGTTTTTT
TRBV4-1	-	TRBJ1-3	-	CASSQDQGMSSGNTIYF	TGCGCCAGCAGCCAAGATCAGGGCATGAGCTCTGGAAACACCATATATTTT
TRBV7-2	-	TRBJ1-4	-	CASSLGGGGTNEKLFF	TGTGCCAGCAGCTTAGGTGGTGGGGGGACTAATGAAAAACTGTTTTTT
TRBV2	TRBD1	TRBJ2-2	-	CASGQANTGELFF	TGTGCCAGCGGACAGGCCAACACCGGGGAGCTGTTTTTT
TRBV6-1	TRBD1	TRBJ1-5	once	CASSLDRDVQPQHF	TGTGCCAGCAGCCTCGACAGGGACGTTCAGCCCCAGCATTTT
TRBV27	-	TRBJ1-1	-	CASSYSGNTEAFF	TGTGCCAGCAGCTACTCCGGGAACACTGAAGCTTTCTTT
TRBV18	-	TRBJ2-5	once	CASSPMGGQETQYF	TGTGCCAGCTCCCCAATGGGGGGCCAAGAGACCCAGTACTTC
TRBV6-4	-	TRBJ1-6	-	CASSLELSNSPLHF	TGTGCCAGCAGCCTCGAGTTGAGTAATTCACCCCTCCACTTT
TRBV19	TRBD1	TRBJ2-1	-	CASSIGRTGISYNEQFF	TGTGCCAGTAGTATAGGGAGGACAGGAATCTCCTACAATGAGCAGTTCTTC
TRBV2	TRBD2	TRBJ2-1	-	CASLGASGTYNEQFF	TGTGCCAGCCTGGGGGCTAGCGGGACCTACAATGAGCAGTTCTTC
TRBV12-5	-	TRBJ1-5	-	CASGTTAGRRAQHF	TGTGCTAGTGGTACCACGGCAGGGCGCCGGGCCCAGCATTTT
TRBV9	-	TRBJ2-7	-	CASSGGGSLDYEQYF	TGTGCCAGCAGCGGAGGGGGTAGTCTCGATTACGAGCAGTACTTC
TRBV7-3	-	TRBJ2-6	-	CASSLSEDKEDGANVLTF	TGTGCCAGCAGCCTGTCAGAAGATAAAGAGGATGGGGCCAACGTCCTGACTTTC
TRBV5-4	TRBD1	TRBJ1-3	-	CASSGGQGGNTIYF	TGTGCCAGCAGTGGGGGACAGGGCGGAAACACCATATATTTT
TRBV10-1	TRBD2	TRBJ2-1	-	CASSETSGSYNEQFF	TGCGCCAGCAGTGAGACTAGCGGCTCCTACAATGAGCAGTTCTTC
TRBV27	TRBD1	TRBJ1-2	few	CASRTGVGYTF	TGTGCCAGCAGAACAGGGGTTGGCTACACCTTC